This T cell receptor beta chain was identified during a study of T-cell memory formation after mild COVID-19. In the study overall: Among the donors, TCR clusters were largely specific to each donor. Findings of the study overall: CD4/CD8 balance characterized clones contracting day 15 to 85, and CD4+ skew characterized later expanders.

This CDR3 is 14 amino acids long. In germline, CDR1 is SGDLS, CDR2 YYNGEE. V lost 0 bases and J 4 bases, leaving 11 bases between the germline ends. About this clonotype: Antigen: not known.

Barcoded TCR alpha and TCR beta cDNA libraries with UMIs came from 5'RACE using constant-segment primers. A single record per CDR3 protein comes from TCRdb applying MiXCR to the 5' RACE reads. Of 300,000 to 350,000 distinct CDR3 sequences detected, 13% appear once; the ten largest clones hold about 20%. This clonotype originated in a man younger than 35 who had mild COVID-19 (a few samples of this study predate the infection). Cell type and time point are not known. Sequenced sample: PBMCs or a T cell subset sorted from them (not recorded which). V is TRBV9 and J is TRBJ2-7; TRBD1 or TRBD2 may be the D gene (7 bases each). CDR3 DNA: TGTGCCAGCAGCGTAGGGGAGGGGGCATACGAGCAGTACTTC. Translated: CASSVGEGAYEQYF.